Listed here is a single TCR beta chain. What it recognizes is unknown. Enrollment shut out patients with autoimmune disease history or systemic immunosuppression. Sequencing was performed with immunoSEQ multiplex PCR; in TCRdb, only in-frame clones are kept and a portion is missing. The table shows about 19,000 clones, with 68% occurring only once. The data were taken from a study of OX40 agonist ivuxolimab in advanced cancers. As for the study in general: The dose-escalation group included hepatocellular carcinoma, melanoma, renal cell carcinoma and head and neck cancer. Study conclusions and caveats: Which antigen the expanded peripheral T cells recognized is unknown. At 0.1 to 3.0 mg/kg, clonal expansion of CD4+ and CD8+ blood T cells had occurred by week 6.

Germline-derived CDR1 and CDR2 are MGHDK and SYGVNS. This CDR3 contains 11 residues. V lost 5 bases to trimming and J lost 0 bases, with 1 base between them. The sample here was CD4+ or CD8+ T cells sorted from blood, taken in a trial of the OX40 agonist ivuxolimab. The sequence was collected from an adult with an advanced solid tumor such as melanoma, head and neck, liver or kidney cancer. The chain is built from TRBV25-1 and TRBJ2-5; D is unclear. The CDR3 here is CASSYQETQYF. The DNA of the CDR3 is TGTGCCAGCAGTTACCAAGAGACCCAGTACTTC.